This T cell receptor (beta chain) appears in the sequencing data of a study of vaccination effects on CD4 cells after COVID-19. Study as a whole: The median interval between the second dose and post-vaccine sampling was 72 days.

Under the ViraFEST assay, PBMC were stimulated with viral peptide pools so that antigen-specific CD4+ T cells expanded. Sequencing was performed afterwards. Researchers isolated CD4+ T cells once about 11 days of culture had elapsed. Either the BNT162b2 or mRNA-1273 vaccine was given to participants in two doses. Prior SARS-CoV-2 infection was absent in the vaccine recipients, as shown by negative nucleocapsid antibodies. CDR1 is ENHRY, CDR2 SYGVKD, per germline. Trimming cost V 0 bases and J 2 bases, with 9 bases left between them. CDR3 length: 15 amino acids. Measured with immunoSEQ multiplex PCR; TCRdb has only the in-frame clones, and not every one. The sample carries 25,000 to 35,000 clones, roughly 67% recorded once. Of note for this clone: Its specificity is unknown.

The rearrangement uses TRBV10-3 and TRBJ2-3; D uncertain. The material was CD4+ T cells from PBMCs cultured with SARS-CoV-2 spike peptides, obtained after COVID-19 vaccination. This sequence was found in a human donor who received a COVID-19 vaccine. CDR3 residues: CAISESKSVTDTQYF. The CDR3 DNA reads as TGTGCCATCAGTGAGTCGAAGTCTGTCACAGATACGCAGTATTTT.